The rows below give T cell receptor beta chains drawn from one sample of a study of radiotherapy plus CTLA-4 blockade in lung cancer. The table came from immunoSEQ multiplex PCR; TCRdb's copy has only in-frame clones and leaves some out. This table has more than 90,000 clones, around 84% appearing once. The sequencing here drew on peripheral blood, taken from a patient treated with radiotherapy plus ipilimumab. The receptors were sampled from a human donor with non-small cell lung cancer that progressed on radiotherapy plus ipilimumab. CDR3s include the opening cysteine and the closing phenylalanine or tryptophan. Each record gives: J gene, D gene, V gene, clone size, CDR3 DNA, CDR3 protein. A D gene is named only where the DNA matches it firmly. Expanded clones get a size class; other rows say once, few or many, or leave the size out.

TRBJ2-7,TRBD1,TRBV7-6,-,TGTGCCAGCAGCTTAGAATCAGGGGGAGAGCAGTACTTC,CASSLESGGEQYF
TRBJ1-2,-,TRBV28,-,TGTGCCAGCAGTTTAGTCGACAGCTATGGCTACACCTTC,CASSLVDSYGYTF
TRBJ2-7,-,TRBV6-1,few,TGTGCCAGCAGTGGGACCTACTCTGGGGCCTACGAGCAGTACTTC,CASSGTYSGAYEQYF
TRBJ2-1,TRBD2,TRBV2,-,TGTGCCAGCAGGGGCTTAGCGGGCGGCTCCTACAATGAGCAGTTCTTC,CASRGLAGGSYNEQFF
TRBJ2-2,TRBD1,TRBV5-4,-,TGTGCCAGCAGCTTGGGTGCCGGACAGGGGGCCGGGGAGCTGTTTTTT,CASSLGAGQGAGELFF
TRBJ2-3,-,TRBV9,-,TGTGCCAGCAGCGGAACAGGAGATACGCAGTATTTT,CASSGTGDTQYF
TRBJ1-1,-,TRBV7-3,-,TGTGCCAGCAGCTTAACGCCCAGGGCGGTGACTGAAGCTTTCTTT,CASSLTPRAVTEAFF
TRBJ2-7,TRBD2,TRBV19,-,TGTGCCAGTAGCCCCTGGCTAGCGGGAAGCTACGAGCAGTACTTC,CASSPWLAGSYEQYF
TRBJ2-1,TRBD2,TRBV7-8,-,TGTGCCAGCAGCTTGGGACTAGCGGGAGAACGGGAGCAGTTCTTC,CASSLGLAGEREQFF
TRBJ1-2,-,TRBV5-5,-,TGTGCCAGCAGCTCCCCGGCCTATGGCTACACCTTC,CASSSPAYGYTF
TRBJ2-6,TRBD1,TRBV7-9,-,TGTGCCAGCAGCTTAGCGGGACAGGTCGGCGTCCTGACTTTC,CASSLAGQVGVLTF
TRBJ2-2,-,TRBV9,once,TGTGCCAGCAGCGTAGTCGGGACGGGGGAGCTGTTTTTT,CASSVVGTGELFF
TRBJ2-5,-,TRBV7-7,-,TGTGCTAGCAGCTCGGGACCGTACCAAGAGACCCAGTACTTC,CASSSGPYQETQYF
TRBJ1-1,-,TRBV6-1,-,TGTGCCAGCAGTGAAGACACCGGAGGAAAAGCTTTCTTT,CASSEDTGGKAFF
TRBJ2-7,TRBD1,TRBV2,once,TGTGCCAGCCAGACAGGGGGATCCTACGAGCAGTACTTC,CASQTGGSYEQYF